This T cell receptor (beta chain) was retrieved from a study of Tregs in tolerant kidney transplant recipients. Details on this clone: What it binds is unknown.

Here immunoSEQ multiplex PCR was the method, and the copy in TCRdb shows in-frame clones only, minus some. The data hold 110,000 or so clones, with around nine tenths observed a single time. Broader study findings: This study did not directly address biological reproducibility.

V gave up 0 bases and J gave up 6 bases; unmatched junction bases: 4. CDR1 and CDR2 (germline): SGHVS, FQNEAQ. The CDR3 is 16 residues long. The rearrangement joins TRBV7-8 to TRBJ1-5; 11 bases agree with TRBD1. This receptor was identified in a human donor in good health. The sample comprised CD4+ T cells from blood. The DNA for the CDR3 is TGTGCCAGCAGCTTAGCGGACAGGGGGCTGGGTCAGCCCCAGCATTTT. Encoded protein: CASSLADRGLGQPQHF.